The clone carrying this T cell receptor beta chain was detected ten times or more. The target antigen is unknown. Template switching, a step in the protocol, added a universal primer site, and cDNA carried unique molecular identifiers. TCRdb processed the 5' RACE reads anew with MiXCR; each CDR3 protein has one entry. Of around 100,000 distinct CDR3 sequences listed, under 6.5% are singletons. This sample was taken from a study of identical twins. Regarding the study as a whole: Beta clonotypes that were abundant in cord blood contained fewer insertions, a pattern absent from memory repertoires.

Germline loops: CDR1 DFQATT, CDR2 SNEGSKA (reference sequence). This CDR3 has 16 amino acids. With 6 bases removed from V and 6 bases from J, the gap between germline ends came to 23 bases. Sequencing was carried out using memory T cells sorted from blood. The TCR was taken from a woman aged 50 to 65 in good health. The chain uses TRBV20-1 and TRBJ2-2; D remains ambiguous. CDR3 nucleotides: TGCAGTGCCCCAAGACCGGGCAATTTGGTGTCCGGGGAGCTGTTTTTT. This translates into CSAPRPGNLVSGELFF.